Listed below are T cell receptor beta chains from one sample, sequenced in a study of regulatory T cells in long-lasting Graves disease. TCRdb processed the multiplex PCR reads anew with MiXCR; each CDR3 protein has one entry. The sample shows over 450,000 distinct CDR3 sequences, around a fifth of them seen only once. This specimen consisted of peripheral blood mononuclear cells (PBMCs), obtained when the disease was refractory, from a patient treated with antithyroid drugs. The receptors shown here come from a female donor with Graves disease. CDR3s include the opening cysteine and the closing phenylalanine or tryptophan. A D gene is named only where the DNA matches it firmly. Size values are once, few and many counts, or a class for expanded clones, and some rows have none.

size,V,D,J,CDR3,DNA
many,TRBV6-1,-,TRBJ1-2,CASTGGGYGYTF,TGTGCCAGCACGGGGGGAGGCTATGGCTACACCTTC
many,TRBV3-1,-,TRBJ1-6,CASTNSGTANSPLHF,TGTGCCAGCACCAATTCCGGGACGGCGAATTCACCCCTCCACTTT
many,TRBV28,TRBD1,TRBJ2-7,CASSQGQGSHEQYF,TGTGCCAGCAGTCAAGGACAGGGTAGCCACGAGCAGTACTTC
few,TRBV6-5,-,TRBJ2-2,CASSYSNGGFSAGELFF,TGTGCCAGCAGTTACTCGAACGGAGGATTTTCCGCCGGGGAGCTGTTTTTT
-,TRBV7-9,-,TRBJ2-3,CASSVQRSSSTDTQYF,TGTGCCAGCAGTGTTCAGAGGAGCTCTAGCACAGATACGCAGTATTTT
-,TRBV20-1,-,TRBJ2-7,CSAPRIGSEGTDEQYF,TGCAGTGCCCCCCGCATAGGATCGGAGGGAACCGACGAGCAGTACTTC
-,TRBV6-4,-,TRBJ2-7,CASRVQGEGTPYEQYF,TGTGCCAGCAGAGTACAGGGCGAGGGGACTCCCTACGAGCAGTACTTC
-,TRBV3-1,-,TRBJ2-2,CASSSEFGTNTGELFF,TGTGCCAGCAGCTCGGAATTTGGGACGAACACCGGGGAGCTGTTTTTT
many,TRBV12-3/TRBV12-4,-,TRBJ2-7,CASSLGSGGYEQYF,TGTGCCAGCAGTTTGGGGTCCGGGGGCTACGAGCAGTACTTC
few,TRBV20-1,-,TRBJ1-2,CSARETGSYGYTF,TGCAGTGCTAGAGAAACAGGGAGTTATGGCTACACCTTC
many,TRBV12-3/TRBV12-4,TRBD2,TRBJ2-7,CASSPGWASGYEQYF,TGTGCCAGCAGTCCCGGGTGGGCTAGCGGCTACGAGCAGTACTTC
many,TRBV11-1,TRBD1,TRBJ2-7,CASSYRDRSSYEQYF,TGTGCCAGCAGCTACCGGGACAGGAGCTCCTACGAGCAGTACTTC
-,TRBV5-1,-,TRBJ1-2,CASGPGGVTANYGYTF,TGCGCCAGCGGCCCGGGCGGCGTCACCGCTAACTATGGCTACACCTTC
many,TRBV29-1,-,TRBJ1-2,CSVSGDYGYTF,TGCAGCGTGAGTGGGGACTACGGCTACACCTTC
-,TRBV20-1,-,TRBJ1-1,CSASFLGDTEAFF,TGCAGTGCTAGTTTCTTGGGGGACACTGAAGCTTTCTTT
few,TRBV19,TRBD2,TRBJ2-2,CASTPWAGAGELFF,TGTGCCAGTACCCCATGGGCGGGAGCCGGGGAGCTGTTTTTT
-,TRBV19,-,TRBJ2-7,CASSTDRPHYEQYF,TGTGCCAGTAGTACGGACAGACCTCACTACGAGCAGTACTTC
many,TRBV5-1,-,TRBJ1-1,CASSFDRPTLNTEAFF,TGCGCCAGCAGCTTTGACAGGCCCACCCTTAACACTGAAGCTTTCTTT
few,TRBV28,-,TRBJ2-3,CASSMGVTTDTQYF,TGTGCCAGCAGTATGGGGGTTACGACAGATACGCAGTATTTT
many,TRBV3-1,-,TRBJ1-4,CASKRGDGEKLFF,TGTGCCAGCAAACGGGGCGATGGGGAAAAACTGTTTTTT
few,TRBV20-1,-,TRBJ1-2,CSAQEAYGYTF,TGCAGTGCCCAGGAGGCCTATGGCTACACCTTC
-,TRBV27,-,TRBJ2-7,CASSLSGRGRSYEQYF,TGTGCCAGCAGTTTATCCGGCAGGGGCCGCTCCTACGAGCAGTACTTC
many,TRBV27,TRBD1,TRBJ1-1,CASTGQGHTEAFF,TGTGCCAGCACCGGACAGGGGCACACTGAAGCTTTCTTT
-,TRBV6-5,TRBD2,TRBJ2-4,CASSYLLAGGPGEQYF,TGTGCCAGCAGTTACTTGCTAGCGGGAGGGCCAGGTGAGCAGTACTTC
many,TRBV28,-,TRBJ2-7,CASYIADRQYF,TGTGCCAGCTACATCGCCGACAGACAGTACTTC
-,TRBV29-1,-,TRBJ1-4,CSVARRLSNEKLFF,TGCAGCGTTGCTCGCAGGCTTTCTAATGAAAAACTGTTTTTT
few,TRBV20-1,-,TRBJ2-5,CSARDPGLSETQYF,TGCAGTGCTAGAGACCCGGGACTGTCGGAGACCCAGTACTTC
many,TRBV24-1,TRBD1,TRBJ2-7,CATSDAPGQGIYEQYF,TGTGCCACCAGTGATGCACCGGGACAGGGCATCTACGAGCAGTACTTC
-,TRBV6-1,-,TRBJ1-6,CASSRGGRESPLHF,TGTGCCAGCAGTCGTGGCGGGAGGGAGTCACCCCTCCACTTT
-,TRBV9,-,TRBJ1-1,CASSVDGQSTEAFF,TGTGCCAGCAGCGTAGATGGGCAATCCACTGAAGCTTTCTTT
few,TRBV20-1,-,TRBJ2-5,CSAAPPLGNQETQYF,TGCAGTGCTGCCCCTCCGTTGGGTAACCAAGAGACCCAGTACTTC